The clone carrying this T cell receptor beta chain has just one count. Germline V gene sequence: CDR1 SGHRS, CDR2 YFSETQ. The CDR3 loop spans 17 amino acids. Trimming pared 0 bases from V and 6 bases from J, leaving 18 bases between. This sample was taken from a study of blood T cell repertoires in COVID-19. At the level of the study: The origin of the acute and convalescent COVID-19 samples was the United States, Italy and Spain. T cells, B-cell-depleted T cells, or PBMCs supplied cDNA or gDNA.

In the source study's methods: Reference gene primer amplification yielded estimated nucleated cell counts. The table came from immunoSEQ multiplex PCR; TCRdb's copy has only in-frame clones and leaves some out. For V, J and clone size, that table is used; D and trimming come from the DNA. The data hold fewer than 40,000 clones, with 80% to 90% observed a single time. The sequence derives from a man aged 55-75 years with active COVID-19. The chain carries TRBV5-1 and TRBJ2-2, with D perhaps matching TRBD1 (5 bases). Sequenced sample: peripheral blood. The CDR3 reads CASSLDLRGLFAGELFF. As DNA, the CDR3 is TGCGCCAGCAGCTTGGACCTTAGGGGCCTATTTGCCGGGGAGCTGTTTTTT.